Listed here is a single T cell receptor (beta chain). The record originates from a study of blood T cell repertoires in COVID-19. The wider study: Sites across the United States, Italy and Spain contributed samples from acute and convalescent COVID-19. Sources were T cells, B-cell-depleted T cells, or PBMCs; the material itself was cDNA or gDNA.

Per the germline V gene, CDR1 is MNHNY and CDR2 is SVGAGI (reference sequence). V lost 5 bases to trimming and J lost 0 bases, with 20 bases between them. The CDR3 sequence is 18 residues long. Authors' processing steps: Cell counts per sample came from amplifying reference gene primers. Using immunoSEQ multiplex PCR, the repertoire was profiled, and TCRdb retains in-frame clones only, with some absent. V and J calls and clone size are as listed in that table; D and trimming were resolved from the DNA. In the table there are roughly 34,000 clones, roughly 77% of which are singletons. The receptor comes from a man older than 75 with active or convalescent COVID-19. Sequences were obtained from peripheral blood. The chain couples TRBV6-6 to TRBJ2-1, with a possible D match to TRBD1 (6 bases). The CDR3 DNA sequence: TGTGCCAGCAGTCCCGCCGCTGGGGGCCCCCTCTCCTACAATGAGCAGTTCTTC. This gives the protein CASSPAAGGPLSYNEQFF.